The sequence of this TCR beta chain was determined in a study of immune evolution from preneoplasia to lung adenocarcinoma. As regards this clone: Antigen: not known.

Study observations and caveats: Top clone frequencies peaked in normal lung, apparently declining through invasive adenocarcinoma. Clonality was highest in normal lung, lower in later-stage lesions apparently.

Between the mid-2010s and the late 2010s, patients underwent resection in Japan or China. H&E slides confirmed each diagnosis, reviewed by two pathologists independently. Repertoires were generated with immunoSEQ multiplex PCR, while TCRdb's copy carries only in-frame clones and drops some. The sample contains thousands of clones, 81% of which appear only once. The germline V gene has CDR1 SGHDN and CDR2 FVKESK. This CDR3 spans 15 amino acids. Trimming pared 4 bases from V and 0 bases from J, leaving 10 bases between. This sequence joins TRBV14 and TRBJ2-4, with a weak D call TRBD1 (5 bases). The sample was FFPE normal lung tissue adjacent to the tumor. The receptor's source is a person aged 50-75 years with lung adenocarcinoma. CDR3 coding DNA: TGTGCCAGCAGCCGCGACAGTTTAGCCAAAAACATTCAGTACTTC. Its translation: CASSRDSLAKNIQYF.